The present T cell receptor (beta chain) was sequenced within a study of T cell responses to AZD1222 COVID-19 vaccine (dated by TCRdb to the early 2020s). A note on the overall study: AZD1222 recipients with second doses at about 4 weeks or about 12 weeks were pooled, because spike-specific TCR depth and breadth did not differ between schedules. Trial participants were enrolled into age subgroups of 18-55, 56-69 and 70-plus years, which contained about 150, 28 and 57 TCR-sequenced participants, respectively. TCR sequencing was performed for more than 230 trial participants, of whom around 210 were given two doses of AZD1222 and about 25 were given two doses of MenACWY control vaccine.

The research as a whole found: After two AZD1222 doses, both the breadth and the depth of spike-specific TCRs were significantly higher than at day 0 and than in MenACWY recipients. No day 14 peak-response samples were available, so repertoires were characterized only after the peak T cell response. The 56-69-year group was small, and its depth increase did not reach significance, likely because of low power. Only a handful of AZD1222 recipients were SARS-CoV-2 seropositive at baseline, limiting conclusions about previously exposed vaccinees. The whole spike protein was spanned by vaccine-associated CD4 TCRs, and dominant responses were seen in regions 160-218 and 743-854. Participants were mostly white British, with more females than males. The authors suggested clonal diversity may have been underestimated. Nearly half of unique spike-specific TCRs reportedly recognized epitopes outside regions mutated in the B.1.351 and B.1.1.7 variants.

The CDR3 regions of human TCRbeta chains were analyzed by immunosequencing. Concerning the study's data processing: Repertoire TCRs were checked for matches against a reference library of SARS-CoV-2-specific TCRs that had been generated using the MIRA antigen-specificity platform. Breadth was defined as the fraction of unique TCRs that were SARS-CoV-2-associated, and depth was defined as the fraction of total T cells that were SARS-CoV-2-associated. Using the MIRA data, each spike-specific TCR was mapped to the spike region that the TCR reacts to and placed in a CD4 or CD8 class. Log10-transformed breadth and depth values were compared by one-way ANOVA with Sidak's multiple comparisons tests. Sourced from immuneACCESS, this table was stored by TCRdb with only in-frame sequences that have V and J called. A share of the clones is absent; for the studies checked, an unresolved V gene accounts for under half, and the remainder has no known explanation. D and trimming come from the DNA, and the V and J calls and clone size come from that table. This sample holds about 110,000 clones; about 93% were observed only once. The ten biggest clones cover less than 25% of the sample.

The sample's time point, from its label and the paper: baseline before first vaccination. Samples from vaccinated people were obtained from the UK trials COV001 and COV002, which included a single-blind randomized controlled phase 2/3 trial of AZD1222 (ChAdOx1 nCoV-19) in healthy adults. For TCRbeta chain sequencing, PBMC samples from trial participants were taken at day 0 and at day 28 after the second dose. For CDR1 and CDR2, the germline V gene lists ENHRY and SYGVKD. Including cysteine and phenylalanine, the CDR3 has 14 amino acids. Only the CDR3 DNA stays, 42 bases, in frame from base 1. Between the V and J ends, shortened by 4 bases and 1 base respectively, the junction contains 10 bases. In regard to this clone: This receptor's antigen is unknown. No base quality values were provided; no much bigger clone lies one nucleotide off.

The sample consisted of peripheral blood, taken on day 0 of AZD1222 vaccination. The receptor chain draws on TRBV10-3 and TRBJ1-1; TRBD1 could be the D gene, as 5 bases match. This TCR was sampled from an adult in good health. The CDR3 has the sequence CAISANGANTEAFF. The DNA is as follows: TGTGCCATCAGTGCGAATGGGGCGAACACTGAAGCTTTCTTT.